These T cell receptor beta chains were read from a single sample in a study of breast tumors, draining lymph nodes, adjacent tissues. TCRdb passed the multiplex PCR reads through MiXCR, listing each CDR3 protein once. In the table there are over 60,000 distinct CDR3 sequences, roughly 44% of which are singletons. Sequencing was performed on breast tumor tissue. The receptor set was obtained from a female donor with breast cancer. Some clones in this sample may be carry-over from other donors' samples. Each CDR3 is given without its conserved first and last residue. The size of a clone is reported for some rows only, either as once, few or many, or as a class for expanded clones.

j_gene	abundance	v_gene	CDR3aa
TRBJ1-5	NA	TRBV7-2	ASSTRVMAQH
TRBJ2-3	NA	TRBV7-5	ISVPVPGLAPSTDTQY
TRBJ2-3	NA	TRBV20-1	SATTSGRGGTQY
TRBJ1-4	many	TRBV13	ASSLAGEGATEKLF
TRBJ2-1	many	TRBV7-9	ASSYGLAAYNEQF
TRBJ2-7	many	TRBV20-1	SAAASSPAAYEQY
TRBJ1-5	NA	TRBV6-1	AGGEERGRVGQPQH
TRBJ1-3	NA	TRBV5-1	ASSFGVNTIY
TRBJ1-5	NA	TRBV6-5	ASSYWQLSFNEH
TRBJ1-2	NA	TRBV5-1	ASSLTERTYGYT
TRBJ2-7	many	TRBV20-1	SAPRNTSSYEQY
TRBJ2-1	many	TRBV20-1	SARNPQGHNEQF
TRBJ1-4	few	TRBV6-2/TRBV6-3	ASRRLTGYGNEKLF
TRBJ1-2	many	TRBV27	ASSSGTGVGYGYT
TRBJ2-7	many	TRBV6-1	ASSESSYEQY
TRBJ2-2	NA	TRBV4-3	ASSLGGGELF
TRBJ2-7	few	TRBV6-1	ASSEWYGWEGRDEQY
TRBJ1-2	many	TRBV6-6	ASSLWAPGQGARIHGYT
NA	NA	TRBV20-1	SAREGQGFGETQY
TRBJ1-4	NA	TRBV24-1	ATSPAAGREGKLF
TRBJ1-4	many	TRBV7-6	ASRLQGTSEKLF